This TCR beta chain is drawn from a study of cytomegalovirus exposure and HLA in healthy donors. Study conclusions and caveats: A reported reduction in N-insertions relative to the roughly 640-donor mean was seen in an Asian-associated ancestry cluster in a later analysis.

Deletions cut 6 bases from V and 5 bases from J, with 13 bases between. This CDR3 has 13 residues. Germline V gene data show CDR1 as SGHAT and CDR2 as FQNNGV. Regarding donors, all were healthy bone marrow donors. Unrecorded immune exposure was likely among donors, who were nominally healthy when sampled. For this clone: Its antigen remains unidentified.

In the PCR, 60 Vbeta and 13 Jbeta primers were used. Using immunoSEQ multiplex PCR, the repertoire was profiled, and TCRdb retains in-frame clones only, with some absent. Its table lists approximately 110,000 clones. This TCR came from a man younger than 45 in good health and CMV-seronegative. This chain joins TRBV11-2 and TRBJ2-5; the D is unclear. Material: PBMCs. CDR3 sequence reads: CASSRNVEETQYF. The CDR3 region has the DNA TGTGCCAGCAGTAGAAATGTGGAGGAGACCCAGTACTTC. Filled out from reference TRBV11-2 and TRBJ2-5, the complete variable domain reads EAGVAQSPRYKIIEKRQSVAFWCNPISGHATLYWYQQILGQGPKLLIQFQNNGVVDDSQLPKDRFSAERLKGVDSTLKIQPAKLEDSAVYLCASSRNVEETQYFGPGTRLLVL.